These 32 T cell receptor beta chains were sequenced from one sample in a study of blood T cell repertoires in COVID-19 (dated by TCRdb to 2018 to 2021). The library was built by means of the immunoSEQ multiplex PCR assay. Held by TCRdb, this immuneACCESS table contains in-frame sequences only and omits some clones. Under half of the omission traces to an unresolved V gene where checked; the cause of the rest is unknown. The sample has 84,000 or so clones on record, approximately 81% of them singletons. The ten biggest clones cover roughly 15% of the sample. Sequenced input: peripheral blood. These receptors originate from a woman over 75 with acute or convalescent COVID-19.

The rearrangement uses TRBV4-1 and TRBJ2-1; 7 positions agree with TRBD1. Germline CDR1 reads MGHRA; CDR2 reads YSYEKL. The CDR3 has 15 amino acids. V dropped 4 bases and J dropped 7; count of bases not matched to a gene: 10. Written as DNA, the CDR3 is TGCGCCAGCAGCCTCGAGGGGGCGCTTCGAAATGAGCAGTTCTTC. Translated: CASSLEGALRNEQFF.

The CDR3 nucleotides are TGTGCCAGCAGTCCGGACCGGGACAGGGGGCGTACCTTC. Protein sequence: CASSPDRDRGRTF. The gene calls are TRBV6-5 and TRBJ1-2; 12 bases line up with TRBD1. CDR3 length: 13 residues. After removal of 5 bases from V and 14 bases from J, the junction contained 9 bases not matched to a gene. CDR1 and CDR2 from the germline V gene are MNHEY and SVGAGI.

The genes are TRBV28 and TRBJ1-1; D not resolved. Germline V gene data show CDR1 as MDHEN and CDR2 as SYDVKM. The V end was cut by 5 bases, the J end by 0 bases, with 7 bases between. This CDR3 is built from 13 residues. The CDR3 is CASSHPVNTEAFF. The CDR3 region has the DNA TGTGCCAGCAGTCATCCAGTGAACACTGAAGCTTTCTTT.

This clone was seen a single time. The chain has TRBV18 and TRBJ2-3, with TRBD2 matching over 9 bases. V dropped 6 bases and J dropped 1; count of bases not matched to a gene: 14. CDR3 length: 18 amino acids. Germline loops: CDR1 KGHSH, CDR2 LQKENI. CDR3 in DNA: TGTGCCAGCTCGCTGACCCCCGGGGCTAGCGGGGGCACAGATACGCAGTATTTT. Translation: CASSLTPGASGGTDTQYF.

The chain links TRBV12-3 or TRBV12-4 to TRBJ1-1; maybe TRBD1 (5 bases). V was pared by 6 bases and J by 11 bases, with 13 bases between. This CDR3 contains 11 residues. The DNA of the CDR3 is TGTGCCAGCAGGCCCGCAGGGTCGGCTTTCTTT. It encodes CASRPAGSAFF.

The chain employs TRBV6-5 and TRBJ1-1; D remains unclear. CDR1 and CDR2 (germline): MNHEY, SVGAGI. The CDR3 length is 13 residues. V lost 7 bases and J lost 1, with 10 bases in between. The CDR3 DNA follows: TGTGCCAGCAACTCTTATGCGAACACTGAAGCTTTCTTT. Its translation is CASNSYANTEAFF.

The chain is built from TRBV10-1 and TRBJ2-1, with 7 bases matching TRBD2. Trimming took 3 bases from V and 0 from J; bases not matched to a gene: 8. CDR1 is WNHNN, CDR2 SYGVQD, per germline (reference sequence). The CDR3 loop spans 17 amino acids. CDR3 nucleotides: TGCGCCAGCAGTGACGGGCGGCGGGGGAGCTCCTACAATGAGCAGTTCTTC. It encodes CASSDGRRGSSYNEQFF.

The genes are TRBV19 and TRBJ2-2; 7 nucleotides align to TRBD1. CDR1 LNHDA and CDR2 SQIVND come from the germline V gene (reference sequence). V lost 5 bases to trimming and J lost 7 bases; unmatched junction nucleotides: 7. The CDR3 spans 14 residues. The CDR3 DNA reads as TGTGCCAGTAGTCCGACAGGGATAAGCGGGGAGCTGTTTTTT. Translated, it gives CASSPTGISGELFF.

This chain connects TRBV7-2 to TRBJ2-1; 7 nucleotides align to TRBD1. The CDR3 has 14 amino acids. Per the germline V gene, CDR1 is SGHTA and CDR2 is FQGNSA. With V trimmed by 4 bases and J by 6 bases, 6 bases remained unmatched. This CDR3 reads CASSSSRDSNEQFF. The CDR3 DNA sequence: TGTGCCAGCAGCTCATCCCGGGACAGCAATGAGCAGTTCTTC.

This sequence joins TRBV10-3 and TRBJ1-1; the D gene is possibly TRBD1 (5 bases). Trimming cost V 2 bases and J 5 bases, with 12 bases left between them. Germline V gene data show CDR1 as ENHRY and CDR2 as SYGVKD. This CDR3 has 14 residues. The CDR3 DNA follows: TGTGCCATCAGTGAGACGAGGGAGGGGACTGAAGCTTTCTTT. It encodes CAISETREGTEAFF.

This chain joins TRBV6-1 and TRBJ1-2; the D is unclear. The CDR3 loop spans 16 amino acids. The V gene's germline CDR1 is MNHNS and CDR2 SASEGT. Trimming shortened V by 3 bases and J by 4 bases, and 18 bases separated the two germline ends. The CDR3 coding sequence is TGTGCCAGCAGTGATCCCAGGACGGGATTGGGCTATGGCTACACCTTC. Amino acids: CASSDPRTGLGYGYTF.

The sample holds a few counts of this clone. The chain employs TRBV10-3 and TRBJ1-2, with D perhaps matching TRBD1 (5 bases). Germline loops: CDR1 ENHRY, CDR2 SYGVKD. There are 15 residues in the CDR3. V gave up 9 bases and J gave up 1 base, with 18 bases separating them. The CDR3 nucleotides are TGTGCCATTGCCCCCTTAGCAGGGCATAACTATGGCTACACCTTC. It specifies CAIAPLAGHNYGYTF.

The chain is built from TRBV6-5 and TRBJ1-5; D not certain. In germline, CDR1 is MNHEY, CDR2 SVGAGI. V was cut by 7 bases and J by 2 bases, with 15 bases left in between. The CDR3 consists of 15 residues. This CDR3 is CASNSGSGGNQPQHF. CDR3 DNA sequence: TGTGCCAGCAACAGCGGATCAGGCGGCAATCAGCCCCAGCATTTT.

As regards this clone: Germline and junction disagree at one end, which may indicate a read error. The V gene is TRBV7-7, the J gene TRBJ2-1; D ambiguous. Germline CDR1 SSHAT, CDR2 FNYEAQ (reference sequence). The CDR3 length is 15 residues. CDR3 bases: TGTGCTAGCAGCCCAGACTGGAGCTCCTACAATGAGCAGTTCTTC. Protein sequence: CASSPDWSSYNEQFF. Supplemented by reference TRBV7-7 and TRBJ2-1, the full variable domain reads GAGVSQSPRYKVTKRGQDVTLRCDPISSHATLYWYQQALGQGPEFLTYFNYEAQPDKSGLPSDRFSAERPEGSISTLTIQRTEQRDSAMYRCASSPDWSSYNEQFFGPGTRLTVL.

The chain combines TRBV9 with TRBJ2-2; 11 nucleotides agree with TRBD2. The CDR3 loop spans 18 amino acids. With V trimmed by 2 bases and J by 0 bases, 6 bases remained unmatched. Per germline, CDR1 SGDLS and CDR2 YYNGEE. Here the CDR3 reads CASSVLAGGVANTGELFF. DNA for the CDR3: TGTGCCAGCAGCGTGCTAGCGGGGGGTGTGGCGAACACCGGGGAGCTGTTTTTT.

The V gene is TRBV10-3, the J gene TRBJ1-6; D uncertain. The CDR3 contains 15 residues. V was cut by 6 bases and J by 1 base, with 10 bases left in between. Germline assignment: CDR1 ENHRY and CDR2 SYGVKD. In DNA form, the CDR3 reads TGTGCCATCAGCCGAGAGCAATCCTATAATTCACCCCTCCACTTT. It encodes CAISREQSYNSPLHF.

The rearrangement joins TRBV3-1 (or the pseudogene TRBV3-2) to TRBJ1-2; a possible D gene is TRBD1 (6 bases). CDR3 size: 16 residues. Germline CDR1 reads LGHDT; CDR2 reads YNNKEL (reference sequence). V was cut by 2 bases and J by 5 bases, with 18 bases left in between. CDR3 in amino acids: CASSQPGGGPGYGYTF. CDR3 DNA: TGTGCCAGCAGCCAACCTGGGGGGGGGCCGGGTTATGGCTACACCTTC.

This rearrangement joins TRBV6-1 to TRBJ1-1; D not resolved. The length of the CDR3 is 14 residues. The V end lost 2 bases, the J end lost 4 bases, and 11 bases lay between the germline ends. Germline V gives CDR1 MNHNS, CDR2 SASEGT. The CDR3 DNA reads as TGTGCCAGCAGTGAACACCAGTCCCTCACTGAAGCTTTCTTT. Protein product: CASSEHQSLTEAFF.

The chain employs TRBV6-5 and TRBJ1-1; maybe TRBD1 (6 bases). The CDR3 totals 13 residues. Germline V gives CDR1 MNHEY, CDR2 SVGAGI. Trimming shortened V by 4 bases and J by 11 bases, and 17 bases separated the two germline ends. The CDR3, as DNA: TGTGCCAGCAGTTCCACCTGGGAGAGGGGGGCTTTCTTT. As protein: CASSSTWERGAFF.

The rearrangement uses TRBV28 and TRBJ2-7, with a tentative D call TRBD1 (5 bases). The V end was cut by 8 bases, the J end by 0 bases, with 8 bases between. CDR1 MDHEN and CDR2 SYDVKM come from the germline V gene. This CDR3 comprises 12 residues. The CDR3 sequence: CASFQGSYEQYF. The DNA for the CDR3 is TGTGCCAGCTTCCAGGGCTCCTACGAGCAGTACTTC.

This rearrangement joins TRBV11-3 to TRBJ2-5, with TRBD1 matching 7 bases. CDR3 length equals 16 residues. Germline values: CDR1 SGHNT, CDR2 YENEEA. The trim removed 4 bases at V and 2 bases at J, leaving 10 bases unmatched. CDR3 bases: TGTGCCAGCAGCTCCTCTCTACCGGGACAGCAAGAGACCCAGTACTTC. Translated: CASSSSLPGQQETQYF. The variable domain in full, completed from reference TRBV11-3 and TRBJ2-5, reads EAGVVQSPRYKIIEKKQPVAFWCNPISGHNTLYWYLQNLGQGPELLIRYENEEAVDDSQLPKDRFSAERLKGVDSTLKIQPAELGDSAVYLCASSSSLPGQQETQYFGPGTRLLVL.

The chain's CDR3 is CASSHDSYSYNEQFF. Here the CDR3 DNA reads TGTGCCAGCAGCCACGACAGCTACTCCTACAATGAGCAGTTCTTC. The V and J genes are TRBV5-6 and TRBJ2-1; D is perhaps TRBD1 (5 bases). In germline, CDR1 is SGHDT, CDR2 YYEEEE. There are 15 residues in the CDR3. Deletions cut 4 bases from V and 0 bases from J, with 11 bases between.

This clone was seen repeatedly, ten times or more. This chain's CDR3 is CATSDGGSRKQFF. The CDR3 region has the DNA TGTGCCACCAGTGATGGGGGGAGCAGGAAACAGTTCTTC. The chain uses TRBV24-1 and TRBJ2-1, with D perhaps TRBD2 (6 bases). Trimming took off 3 bases at V and 13 bases at J, with 15 bases between the two ends. The CDR3 contains 13 residues. CDR1 and CDR2 (germline): KGHDR, SFDVKD.

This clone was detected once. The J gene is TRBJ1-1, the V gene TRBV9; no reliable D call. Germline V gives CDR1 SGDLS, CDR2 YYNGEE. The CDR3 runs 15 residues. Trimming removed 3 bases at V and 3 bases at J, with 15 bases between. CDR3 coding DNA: TGTGCCAGCAGCGCGGTGGCGGTCGGCGACACTGAAGCTTTCTTT. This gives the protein CASSAVAVGDTEAFF.

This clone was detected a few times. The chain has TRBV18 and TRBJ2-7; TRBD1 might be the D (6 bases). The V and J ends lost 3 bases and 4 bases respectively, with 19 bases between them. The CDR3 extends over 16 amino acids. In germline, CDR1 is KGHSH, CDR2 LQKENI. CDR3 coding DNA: TGTGCCAGCTCACCTAATGACAGGCCTACGGGGTACGAGCAGTACTTC. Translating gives CASSPNDRPTGYEQYF.

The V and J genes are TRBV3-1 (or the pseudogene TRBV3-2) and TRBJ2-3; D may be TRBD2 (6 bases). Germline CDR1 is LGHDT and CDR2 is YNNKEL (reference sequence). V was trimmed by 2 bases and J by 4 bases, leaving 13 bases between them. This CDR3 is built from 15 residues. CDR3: CASSQRRDSPDTQYF. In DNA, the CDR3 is TGTGCCAGCAGCCAAAGAAGGGACTCGCCAGATACGCAGTATTTT.

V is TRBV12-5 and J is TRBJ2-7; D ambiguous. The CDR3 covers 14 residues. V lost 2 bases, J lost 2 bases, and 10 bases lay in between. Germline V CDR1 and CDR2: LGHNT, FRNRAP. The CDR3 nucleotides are TGTGCTAGTGGTTTGAATAGTTCCCCCTACGAGCAGTACTTC. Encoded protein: CASGLNSSPYEQYF. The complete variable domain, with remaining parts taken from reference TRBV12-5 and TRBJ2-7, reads DARVTQTPRHKVTEMGQEVTMRCQPILGHNTVFWYRQTMMQGLELLAYFRNRAPLDDSGMPKDRFSAEMPDATLATLKIQPSEPRDSAVYFCASGLNSSPYEQYFGPGTRLTVT.

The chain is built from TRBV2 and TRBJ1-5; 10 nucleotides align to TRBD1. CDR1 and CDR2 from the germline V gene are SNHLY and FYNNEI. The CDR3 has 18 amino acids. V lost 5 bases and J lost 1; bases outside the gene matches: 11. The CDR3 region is CASSPRTGGFKSNQPQHF. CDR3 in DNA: TGTGCCAGCAGTCCAAGGACAGGGGGTTTTAAGAGCAATCAGCCCCAGCATTTT.

The CDR3 here is CASSPRQNNQPQHF. The CDR3 bases are TGTGCCAGCTCACCTAGACAGAACAATCAGCCCCAGCATTTT. The chain is built from TRBV18 and TRBJ1-5, with D perhaps TRBD1 (5 bases). V was shortened by 3 bases and J by 3 bases, with 9 bases between the two germline ends. Germline assignment: CDR1 KGHSH and CDR2 LQKENI. This CDR3 is 14 amino acids long.

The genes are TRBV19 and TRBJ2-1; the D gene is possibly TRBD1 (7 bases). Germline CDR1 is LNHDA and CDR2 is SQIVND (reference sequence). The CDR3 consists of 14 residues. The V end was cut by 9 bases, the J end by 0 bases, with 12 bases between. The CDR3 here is CASAGGSSYNEQFF. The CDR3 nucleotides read TGTGCCAGCGCAGGGGGGAGCTCCTACAATGAGCAGTTCTTC.

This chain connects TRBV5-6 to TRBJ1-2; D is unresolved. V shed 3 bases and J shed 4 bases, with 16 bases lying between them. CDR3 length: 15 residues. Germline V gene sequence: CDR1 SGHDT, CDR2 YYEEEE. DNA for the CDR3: TGTGCCAGCAGCTCCACCGTTTTAGGGAGCTATGGCTACACCTTC. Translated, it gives CASSSTVLGSYGYTF.

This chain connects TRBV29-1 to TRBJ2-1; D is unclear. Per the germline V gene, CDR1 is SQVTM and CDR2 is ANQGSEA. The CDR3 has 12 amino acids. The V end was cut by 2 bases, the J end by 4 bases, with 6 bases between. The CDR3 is CSVERVYNEQFF. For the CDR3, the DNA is TGCAGCGTTGAACGGGTGTACAATGAGCAGTTCTTC.